This T cell receptor beta chain was observed in a study of T cells in Graves' hyperthyroidism and ophthalmopathy. Study-level results: A model built on 13 V-J features separated ophthalmopathy from stable hyperthyroidism.

For this clonotype: Its antigen is not identified.

Researchers amplified the TCR beta CDR3 regions from RNA transcripts. Initially, a first-round RT-PCR of the TCR CDR3 employed the HTBI primer set. From the multiplex PCR reads, TCRdb called clonotypes with MiXCR, one entry per CDR3 protein. The table shows about 350,000 distinct CDR3 sequences, with 15% to 20% occurring only once. Exclusion of a patient resulted from uncontrolled infection, other autoimmune disease, pregnancy or lactation. This CDR3 comprises 15 residues. V lost 5 bases, J lost 1 base, and 11 bases lay in between. Germline CDR1 reads SEHNR; CDR2 reads FQNEAQ (reference sequence). Sequencing input: blood. The chain is built from TRBV7-9 and TRBJ2-2, with D possibly being TRBD1 (6 bases). This TCR was sampled from a woman between 40 and 50 years old with Graves' ophthalmopathy. The CDR3 here is CASSNRRGNTGELFF. CDR3 in DNA: TGTGCCAGCAGCAACCGCAGGGGGAACACCGGGGAGCTGTTTTTT.